This passage covers 14 T cell receptor beta chains from one sample sequenced in a study of CD8+CD57+ T cells in acquired aplastic anemia. Genomic DNA served as template for TCR beta VDJ and CDR3 profiling. TCRdb re-derived calls from the reads in MiXCR, one entry per CDR3 protein. This repertoire shows hundreds of thousands of distinct CDR3 sequences, 65% to 80% found once; its top ten account for 3% to 4.5%. Sequencing input: sorted CD4+, CD8+, or CD8+CD57+ T cells (not recorded which) from PBMCs. These receptors were obtained from a human donor in good health, serving as a control.

This clonotype was seen repeatedly, ten times or more. V usage is TRBV3-1 and J usage is TRBJ2-6; no reliable D call. The V gene's germline CDR1 is LGHDT and CDR2 YNNKEL (reference sequence). The CDR3 has 17 residues. V lost 1 base and J lost 4, with 14 bases in between. DNA of the CDR3: TGTGCCAGCAGCCAAGGGAGTAGGGCGGTCGGGGCCAACGTCCTGACTTTC. Protein sequence: CASSQGSRAVGANVLTF.

The chain employs TRBV7-9 and TRBJ2-1; D gene ambiguous. CDR3 length: 16 amino acids. V gave up 1 base and J gave up 1 base, with 11 bases separating them. From germline, CDR1 is SEHNR and CDR2 FQNEAQ (reference sequence). Here the CDR3 DNA reads TGTGCCAGCAGCTTAGGTAGGAGCGAGTCCTACAATGAGCAGTTCTTC. Translating it yields CASSLGRSESYNEQFF.

The V gene is TRBV11-2, the J gene TRBJ2-3; D not resolved. From germline, CDR1 is SGHAT and CDR2 FQNNGV. This CDR3 has 13 amino acids. V lost 6 bases, J lost 6 bases, and 13 bases lay in between. The CDR3 DNA sequence: TGTGCCAGCAGAAAGGACCCTTATGATACGCAGTATTTT. The encoded protein is CASRKDPYDTQYF. The variable domain in full, with the rest retrieved from reference TRBV11-2 and TRBJ2-3, is EAGVAQSPRYKIIEKRQSVAFWCNPISGHATLYWYQQILGQGPKLLIQFQNNGVVDDSQLPKDRFSAERLKGVDSTLKIQPAKLEDSAVYLCASRKDPYDTQYFGPGTRLTVL.

The chain employs TRBV20-1 and TRBJ2-2; D gene uncertain. Germline V gives CDR1 DFQATT, CDR2 SNEGSKA (reference sequence). CDR3 length: 15 residues. With 5 bases removed from V and 5 bases from J, the gap between germline ends came to 18 bases. CDR3: CSALPAGPRTGELFF. DNA of the CDR3: TGCAGTGCTCTCCCAGCAGGCCCCAGGACCGGGGAGCTGTTTTTT.

This chain connects TRBV10-3 to TRBJ1-2, with D possibly matching TRBD1 (6 bases). This CDR3 contains 15 residues. Germline V gene lookup returns CDR1 ENHRY and CDR2 SYGVKD. Trimming took off 2 bases at V and 2 bases at J, with 12 bases between the two ends. The chain's CDR3 is CAISEGKGQNYGYTF. The CDR3, as DNA: TGTGCCATCAGTGAGGGGAAAGGACAGAACTATGGCTACACCTTC.

As regards this clonotype: A read error may produce the germline difference seen at one junction end. The V gene is TRBV7-3, the J gene TRBJ1-6; D gene uncertain. CDR3 length equals 14 residues. Per the germline V gene, CDR1 is SGHTA and CDR2 is FQGTGA. The CDR3 loop is CASSSQRGTSDVQF. The CDR3 DNA follows: TGTGCCAGCAGCTCGCAACGGGGTACCTCCGACGTGCAGTTT. The variable domain in full, completed from reference TRBV7-3 and TRBJ1-6, reads GAGVSQTPSNKVTEKGKYVELRCDPISGHTALYWYRQSLGQGPEFLIYFQGTGAADDSGLPNDRFFAVRPEGSVSTLKIQRTERGDSAVYLCASSSQRGTSDVQFGNGTRLTVT.

This clonotype came up a few times. The V gene is TRBV3-1, the J gene TRBJ2-1; tentatively, D is TRBD1 or TRBD2 (6 bases each). This CDR3 spans 14 amino acids. CDR1 and CDR2 (germline): LGHDT, YNNKEL (reference sequence). Deletions cut 4 bases from V and 10 bases from J, with 17 bases between. This chain's CDR3 is CASSPSGGPWEQFF. DNA of the CDR3: TGTGCCAGCAGCCCCTCTGGGGGGCCGTGGGAGCAGTTCTTC.

This clonotype was observed at least ten times. The rearrangement joins TRBV5-6 to TRBJ1-4, with 7 bases fitting TRBD1. The junction had 16 bases not matched to a gene; V was cut back by 3 bases and J by 8 bases. The germline gives CDR1 SGHDT, CDR2 YYEEEE. The CDR3 spans 17 residues. CDR3 DNA: TGTGCCAGCAGCTGGACAGCTGACAGGGCTCTAGGAGAAAAACTGTTTTTT. Its protein is CASSWTADRALGEKLFF.

The chain uses TRBV2 and TRBJ2-3; TRBD1 matches 11 bases. The germline CDR1 and CDR2 sequences are SNHLY and FYNNEI. V was pared by 5 bases and J by 5 bases, with 6 bases of the junction left unmatched. The CDR3 runs to 15 residues. The CDR3 here is CASSYGQGAGDTQYF. CDR3 bases: TGTGCCAGCAGTTACGGACAGGGGGCTGGAGATACGCAGTATTTT. Combining the CDR3 with reference TRBV2 and TRBJ2-3 gives the whole variable domain EPEVTQTPSHQVTQMGQEVILRCVPISNHLYFYWYRQILGQKVEFLVSFYNNEISEKSEIFDDQFSVERPDGSNFTLKIRSTKLEDSAMYFCASSYGQGAGDTQYFGPGTRLTVL.

This chain connects TRBV2 to TRBJ1-5; 7 bases line up with TRBD1. The CDR3 is 13 residues long. V gave up 9 bases and J gave up 4 bases; unmatched junction bases: 6. Germline loops: CDR1 SNHLY, CDR2 FYNNEI. In DNA, the CDR3 is TGTGCCAGTATCCGGGACAGTAATCAGCCCCAGCATTTT. Protein product: CASIRDSNQPQHF.

On this clonotype itself: At one end, the junction sequence differs from germline, possibly due to a read error. This chain joins TRBV9 and TRBJ2-5, with D maybe TRBD1 (6 bases). This CDR3 contains 13 residues. CDR1 is SGDLS and CDR2 is YYNGEE in the germline V gene. As DNA, the CDR3 is TGTGCCAGCAGCGTAGGCGGACAGAGATACGAGCAGTTC. Encoded protein: CASSVGGQRYEQF.

Regarding this clonotype: This CDR3 fails to terminate in the conserved phenylalanine or tryptophan, so it likely reflects a read error. Because the CDR3's place on the DNA is in doubt, the DNA is left out and the CDR3 is given as listed by TCRdb. The V and J genes are TRBV15 and TRBJ2-5; TRBD2, the table's D call, lacks a check against the DNA. The CDR3 is 12 residues long, ends included. Germline V CDR1 and CDR2: LNHNV, YYDKDF (reference sequence). CDR3 in amino acids: CATSNTTGRGNV.

Concerning this clonotype itself: The missing conserved phenylalanine or tryptophan at the end of this CDR3 makes a read error likely. It is unclear where the CDR3 begins or ends on the DNA, so no DNA is shown, and the CDR3 is as TCRdb lists it. CDR3: CASSLALGENDKY. The chain recombines TRBV7-8 with TRBJ2-5; TRBD2 is the table's D call, not checked against the DNA. In germline, CDR1 is SGHVS, CDR2 FQNEAQ. The CDR3 is 13 amino acids long, termini counted.

The chain recombines TRBV5-8 with TRBJ2-3; 9 bases are a match to TRBD1. This CDR3 region has 14 residues. With 3 bases clipped from V and 4 bases from J, the junction kept 3 bases outside the gene matches. Per the germline V gene, CDR1 is SGHTS and CDR2 is YDEGEE. Here the CDR3 reads CASSYGQGSDTQYF. The CDR3 bases are TGTGCCAGCAGCTACGGACAGGGGTCAGATACGCAGTATTTT.